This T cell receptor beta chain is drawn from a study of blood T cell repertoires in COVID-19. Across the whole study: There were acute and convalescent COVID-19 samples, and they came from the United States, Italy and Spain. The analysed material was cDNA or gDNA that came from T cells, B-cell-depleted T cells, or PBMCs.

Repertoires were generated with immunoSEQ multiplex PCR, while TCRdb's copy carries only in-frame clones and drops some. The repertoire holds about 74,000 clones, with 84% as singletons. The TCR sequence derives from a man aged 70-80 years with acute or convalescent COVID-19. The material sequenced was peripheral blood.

This chain's CDR3 is CASSSGLGLGEETQYF. The CDR3 coding sequence is TGTGCCAGCAGTTCCGGCCTGGGACTAGGGGAAGAGACCCAGTACTTC. The rearrangement uses TRBV6-2 or TRBV6-3 and TRBJ2-5, with 8 bases lining up with TRBD2. Germline V CDR1 and CDR2: MNHEY, SVGEGT. There are 16 residues in the CDR3. Germline trimming cut 4 bases from V and 3 bases from J; bases unmatched to any gene: 10.